This TCR beta chain was obtained from a study of PD-1 blockade in classical Hodgkin lymphoma. Regarding time point: newly diagnosed, previously untreated cHL patient sample. Newly diagnosed, untreated classical Hodgkin lymphoma PBMCs provided comparison. Points from the study as a whole: Undefined causes, possibly disease activity or prior therapy, underlie the repertoire differences.

In the case of this clone: Its antigen is as yet unknown.

V lost 1 base to trimming and J lost 6 bases; unmatched junction nucleotides: 6. The CDR3 has 16 residues. From germline, CDR1 is MDHEN and CDR2 SYDVKM. Using immunoSEQ multiplex PCR, the repertoire was profiled, and TCRdb retains in-frame clones only, with some absent. In the table there are some 23,000 clones, about 94% of which are singletons. The sequenced material came from peripheral blood mononuclear cells (PBMCs). The clonotype originates from a human donor with classical Hodgkin lymphoma. The rearrangement links TRBV28 to TRBJ1-5, with TRBD1 matching over 10 bases. The CDR3 is CASSLYRDRGPQPQHF. The CDR3 nucleotides read TGTGCCAGCAGTTTATATAGGGACAGGGGACCTCAGCCCCAGCATTTT.